This T cell receptor (beta chain) was observed in a study of Ad26.COV2.S vaccination and SARS-CoV-2 variants. Study-wide results and caveats: Spike-specific TCR breadth was greater in vaccine than placebo recipients. After vaccination, reports described spike-specific CD8+ and CD4+ T cell responses as showing substantial breadth. Researchers reported similar non-spike TCR breadth in vaccine and placebo recipients.

Assay used: immunoSEQ multiplex PCR; TCRdb lists only in-frame clones, some missing. The repertoire consists of 350,000 to 450,000 clones, with approximately 92% occurring once and the leading ten covering about 1.7%. For this clone: Antigen unknown.

The treatment: around 19 received Ad26.COV2.S at low or high dose, single or two shots; roughly 5 received placebo; per-sample allocation not given. Collection of the samples took place on day 63 after the first injection of vaccine or placebo. The donor's status was that of an adult aged 18-55 years in Boston. Losses at the gene ends were 0 bases for V and 2 bases for J; bases not matched to a gene: 4. The germline CDR1 and CDR2 sequences are LGHDT and YNNKEL (reference sequence). There are 16 residues in the CDR3. This TCR was recovered from a person between 18 and 65 years old who received the Ad26.COV2.S COVID-19 vaccine or a placebo. The gene calls are TRBV3-1 (or the pseudogene TRBV3-2) and TRBJ2-7, with 10 nucleotides matching TRBD1. The source material was peripheral blood, sampled in a trial of Ad26.COV2.S vaccine versus placebo. The CDR3 sequence is CASSQETGTGAYEQYF. In nucleotides, the CDR3 is TGTGCCAGCAGCCAAGAAACCGGGACAGGGGCCTACGAGCAGTACTTC.